These 6 T cell receptor beta chains originate from one sample sequenced in a study of T cells in Graves' hyperthyroidism and ophthalmopathy. Amplified regions were TCR beta CDR3 sequences from RNA transcripts. The HTBI primer set drove a first-round RT-PCR of the TCR CDR3. TCRdb re-derived calls from the multiplex PCR reads in MiXCR, one entry per CDR3 protein. The data show roughly 170,000 distinct CDR3 sequences, about 17% seen once. Sequenced: blood. These receptor sequences come from a woman aged 45-60 years with Graves' hyperthyroidism.

This clonotype appeared many times. The chain's CDR3 is CASSSPEGQPQHF. CDR3 nucleotides: TGTGCCAGCAGCTCCCCCGAGGGACAGCCCCAGCATTTT. The chain recombines TRBV5-8 with TRBJ1-5; unclear D gene. The CDR3 is made up of 13 amino acids. Trimming removed 3 bases at V and 7 bases at J, with 11 bases between. CDR1 SGHTS and CDR2 YDEGEE come from the germline V gene.

This clonotype was recorded many times. The genes are TRBV5-1 and TRBJ2-1; D might be TRBD1 (6 bases). Trimming took off 0 bases at V and 4 bases at J, with 23 bases between the two ends. This CDR3 is 19 amino acids long. Germline V CDR1 and CDR2: SGHRS, YFSETQ. CDR3 DNA sequence: TGCGCCAGCAGCTTGGCGGAAGGGGACATCGGCGGAGATTACAATGAGCAGTTCTTC. Its translation is CASSLAEGDIGGDYNEQFF.

This clonotype appeared many times. The chain recombines TRBV24-1 with TRBJ2-3; D ambiguous. The CDR3 spans 17 residues. The V end lost 0 bases, the J end lost 0 bases, and 12 bases lay between the germline ends. In germline, CDR1 is KGHDR, CDR2 SFDVKD. The CDR3 DNA sequence: TGTGCCACCAGTGATTTGGTAGGGCTCACTAGCACAGATACGCAGTATTTT. Translating it yields CATSDLVGLTSTDTQYF.

This clonotype was picked up many times. V gene TRBV7-3 combines with J gene TRBJ2-1, with 12 nucleotides matching TRBD1. The CDR3 has 15 amino acids. V lost 5 bases to trimming and J lost 6 bases; unmatched junction nucleotides: 5. From germline, CDR1 is SGHTA and CDR2 FQGTGA. The CDR3 region has the DNA TGTGCCAGCAGCCCCGGGACAGGGGGCCTCAATGAGCAGTTCTTC. It specifies CASSPGTGGLNEQFF. The whole variable domain, remainder taken from reference TRBV7-3 and TRBJ2-1, is GAGVSQTPSNKVTEKGKYVELRCDPISGHTALYWYRQSLGQGPEFLIYFQGTGAADDSGLPNDRFFAVRPEGSVSTLKIQRTERGDSAVYLCASSPGTGGLNEQFFGPGTRLTVL.

This clonotype showed up many times. This chain uses TRBV6-1 with TRBJ1-1, with D possibly TRBD1 on 6 matching bases. There are 15 residues in the CDR3. Germline CDR1 and CDR2: MNHNS and SASEGT. V was cut by 6 bases and J by 1 base, with 15 bases left in between. The CDR3 bases are TGTGCCAGCAGCCCACGGCACAGGGCGAACACTGAAGCTTTCTTT. Residues: CASSPRHRANTEAFF.

There are many counts of this clonotype. V gene TRBV5-1 combines with J gene TRBJ1-1; D is ambiguous. The CDR3 is made up of 15 amino acids. CDR1 and CDR2 (germline): SGHRS, YFSETQ. Trimming removed 0 bases at V and 4 bases at J, with 13 bases between. DNA of the CDR3: TGCGCCAGCAGCTTGGCTGGGATGCCGGTCACTGAAGCTTTCTTT. It codes for CASSLAGMPVTEAFF.